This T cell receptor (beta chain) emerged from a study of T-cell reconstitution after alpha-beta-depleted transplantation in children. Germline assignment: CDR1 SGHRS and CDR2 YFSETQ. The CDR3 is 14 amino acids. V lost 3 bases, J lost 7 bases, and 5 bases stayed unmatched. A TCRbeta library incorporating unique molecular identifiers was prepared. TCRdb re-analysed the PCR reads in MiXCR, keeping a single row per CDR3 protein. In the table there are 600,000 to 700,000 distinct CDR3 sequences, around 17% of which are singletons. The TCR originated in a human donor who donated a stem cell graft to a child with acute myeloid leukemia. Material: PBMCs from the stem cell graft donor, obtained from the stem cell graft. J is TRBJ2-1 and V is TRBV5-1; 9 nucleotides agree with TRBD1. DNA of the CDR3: TGCGCCAGCAGCTCCGGGACAGGGACTAATGAGCAGTTCTTC. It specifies CASSSGTGTNEQFF.